The 7 T cell receptor beta chains listed next were all sequenced from one sample in a study of cytomegalovirus exposure and HLA in healthy donors. Amplification used 60 Vbeta primers and 13 Jbeta primers. TCRdb's copy holds only in-frame clones and misses some; the assay was immunoSEQ multiplex PCR. The sample holds about 97,000 clones; roughly four fifths are singletons and the top ten take about 5.5%. The sample taken for sequencing was PBMCs. These TCRs come from a man aged 40-49 years in good health and CMV-seropositive.

The V gene is TRBV5-1, the J gene TRBJ2-1; 10 nucleotides line up with TRBD2. This CDR3 is built from 15 residues. The V and J ends lost 0 bases and 7 bases, in that order; junction bases with no gene match: 4. CDR1 is SGHRS, CDR2 YFSETQ, per germline. The CDR3 loop reads CASSLDLAGVNEQFF. The CDR3 region has the DNA TGCGCCAGCAGCTTGGATCTAGCGGGAGTAAATGAGCAGTTCTTC.

The sample holds a few counts of this clone. Other DNA sequences within the sample encode an identical CDR3. The chain has TRBV9 and TRBJ2-1; 14 bases match TRBD2. The germline gives CDR1 SGDLS, CDR2 YYNGEE. J lost 4 bases, V lost 4 bases, and 7 bases had no gene match. The CDR3 spans 17 residues. The DNA of the CDR3 is TGTGCCAGCAGCCCTCAGGGACTAGCGGGGGAGTACAATGAGCAGTTCTTC. Its translation is CASSPQGLAGEYNEQFF.

This clone rates as medium-sized. The chain is built from TRBV5-4 and TRBJ1-4; 11 bases agree with TRBD1. V was pared by 2 bases and J by 7 bases, with 4 bases of the junction left unmatched. Germline V gives CDR1 SGHNT, CDR2 YYREEE (reference sequence). The CDR3 spans 15 residues. This CDR3 is CASSLFGTGGEKLFF. The CDR3 DNA follows: TGTGCCAGCAGCTTATTCGGGACAGGGGGTGAAAAACTGTTTTTT.

The chain carries TRBV5-6 and TRBJ2-2; D perhaps matches TRBD1 (6 bases). There are 15 residues in the CDR3. The germline gives CDR1 SGHDT, CDR2 YYEEEE. Deletions cut 5 bases from V and 0 bases from J, with 11 bases between. The CDR3 loop reads CASRKQGSNTGELFF. The CDR3 bases are TGTGCCAGCAGAAAACAGGGTTCGAACACCGGGGAGCTGTTTTTT.

The genes are TRBV11-2 and TRBJ1-3; 8 nucleotides line up with TRBD1. Germline CDR1 reads SGHAT; CDR2 reads FQNNGV. Trimming took 1 base from V and 3 from J; bases not matched to a gene: 2. This CDR3 has 15 residues. CDR3 protein: CASSLGTGFGNTIYF. The CDR3 nucleotides read TGTGCCAGCAGCTTAGGGACAGGGTTTGGAAACACCATATATTTT. Filled out from reference TRBV11-2 and TRBJ1-3, the complete variable domain reads EAGVAQSPRYKIIEKRQSVAFWCNPISGHATLYWYQQILGQGPKLLIQFQNNGVVDDSQLPKDRFSAERLKGVDSTLKIQPAKLEDSAVYLCASSLGTGFGNTIYFGEGSWLTVV.

CDR3: CASSYGGPAFF. The CDR3 DNA reads as TGTGCCAGCAGTTATGGGGGCCCAGCTTTCTTT. V and J are TRBV6-5 and TRBJ1-1, with D tentatively TRBD1 (6 bases). V was clipped by 3 bases and J by 10 bases, with 9 bases between them. This CDR3 has 11 residues. Germline V gene lookup returns CDR1 MNHEY and CDR2 SVGAGI.

V gene TRBV6-4 combines with J gene TRBJ1-1, with a tentative D call TRBD1 (6 bases). Deletions cut 6 bases from V and 2 bases from J, with 16 bases between. Germline values: CDR1 MRHNA, CDR2 SNTAGT. The CDR3 consists of 15 residues. DNA of the CDR3: TGTGCCAGCAGAACCGATGGGGGGGCAAACACTGAAGCTTTCTTT. This gives the protein CASRTDGGANTEAFF.